The clone carrying this T cell receptor beta chain was counted between two and nine times. Time point defined: patch test 1, 2 weeks after DPC sensitization. Treatment: therapeutic diphenylcyclopropenone sensitization with weekly scalp DPC. TCRdb re-analysed the RACE reads in MiXCR, keeping a single row per CDR3 protein. The table lists approximately 340,000 distinct CDR3 sequences, around 7% of them singletons, with more than 7% in the top ten. This CDR3 spans 15 amino acids. Trimming stripped 0 bases from V and 5 bases from J, with 14 bases between. Germline V lookup: CDR1 SGHRS, CDR2 YFSETQ. These data originate in a study of human T cells and chemical hapten exposure. In the study overall: Patients, largely female, had alopecia areata, totalis or universalis.

The chain combines TRBV5-1 with TRBJ2-5, with D possibly called TRBD1 or TRBD2 (6 bases each). The TCR sequence derives from a woman aged 18-29 years with alopecia areata. Some clones in this sample may be carry-over from other donors' samples. The source was whole blood, collected in connection with sensitization to the hapten diphenylcyclopropenone (DPC). The CDR3 reads CASSLAPQGRETQYF. The CDR3 DNA is TGCGCCAGCAGCTTGGCCCCTCAGGGGAGGGAGACCCAGTACTTC.